This T cell receptor beta chain is from a study of radiotherapy plus CTLA-4 blockade in lung cancer. Study at large: Of the patients, over 15% showed objective responses and around 32% attained disease control.

Data came from immunoSEQ multiplex PCR; TCRdb stores just in-frame clones and leaves some out. The data hold 75,000 to 80,000 clones, with around 90% observed a single time. Chemo-refractory metastatic non-small-cell lung cancer patients received focal radiation with ipilimumab CTLA-4 blockade. Germline-derived CDR1 and CDR2 are MDHEN and SYDVKM. CDR3 length: 17 amino acids. V lost 4 bases to trimming and J lost 0 bases, with 16 bases between them. The chain uses TRBV28 and TRBJ1-5; D gene ambiguous. This TCR came from a human donor with non-small cell lung cancer who had stable disease on radiotherapy plus ipilimumab. The sample consisted of peripheral blood, taken from a patient treated with radiotherapy plus ipilimumab. CDR3 DNA: TGTGCCAGCAGTTCCTCGCATGGCCGGAATAGCAATCAGCCCCAGCATTTT. It yields the protein CASSSSHGRNSNQPQHF.